This T cell receptor beta chain was obtained from a study of cytomegalovirus exposure and HLA in healthy donors (TCRdb year 2017). Describing the broader study: In an earlier analysis of 450 to 750 of the donors, about 260 Gb of sequence data and 117 million unique TCR beta sequences from about 179 million T cells were reported. On average, 235,054 unique TCR beta nucleotide sequences were sequenced per donor among a few hundred genotyped donors of the cohort, with about 19% of those sequences being non-productive. To predict cytomegalovirus infection status, the study combined high-throughput TCR immunosequencing, statistical association of individual TCRs with disease status, and machine learning. A handful of DR-DQ haplotypes were handled as single units for association and clustering because linkage in the cohort was strong. Rather than using new phenotypic data, the later analysis identified candidate immune exposures from TCR beta sequences and from how often those sequences occurred across donors. Donor age, sex, ethnicity and CMV serostatus were compiled together with the repertoire data. To study patterns of TCR occurrence, a later analysis re-analyzed previously published TCR beta repertoires from 500 to 850 donors and added high-resolution HLA genotyping. Of the roughly 410 genotyped donors, approximately 80% were placed in the genetic ancestry cluster associated with self-reported Caucasian donors. HLA typing included class I and class II loci at four-digit resolution. All discovery cohort repertoires had been generated using a single sequencing platform. To decide whether each TCR beta V gene segment behaved as functional or pseudogenic, an earlier analysis of approximately 620 of the donors relied on high-throughput TCR beta sequencing. The number of typed donors differed by locus: roughly 629-630 for A, B, C, DRB1 and DQB1; some 500 for DQA1; some 590 for DPA1; and some 470 for DPB1. Besides the first cohort of more than 650 subjects, a separate validation cohort made up of 120 or so different subjects was used. A later genetic analysis took genome-wide SNP genotypes for 398 of the 666 donors and used that subset as a discovery cohort. The study profiled the T cell repertoires of approximately 700 subjects by immunosequencing and related them to cytomegalovirus serostatus. The study was designed to test whether signatures of past pathogen exposure could be identified by cataloging public T cell receptors. Roughly 300 gigabases of sequencing data and 70 million to 100 million unique TCR sequences made up an early release that covered several hundred HLA-typed donors.

For CDR1 and CDR2, the germline V gene lists MNHEY and SVGAGI. The germline V end is reduced by 4 bases and the J end by 0 bases; junction bases left unmatched: 4. CDR3 length: 15 amino acids, cysteine to phenylalanine. Solely the CDR3 DNA is kept, with 45 bases framed from the first base. Concerning this clone: There is no known antigen for this receptor. Base qualities are not provided; no much larger clone lies one nucleotide away.

Receptors were amplified or captured by the immunoSEQ multiplex PCR assay. For the multiplex PCR, a mixture combining 60 forward primers for TCR Vbeta segments and 13 reverse primers for TCR Jbeta segments was used. The CDR3 region of rearranged TCR beta genes was amplified from genomic DNA with a multiplex PCR assay. On the Illumina HiSeq System, the amplified TCR beta libraries were sequenced as 87-base-pair reads. Processing in the source paper ran as follows. A later analysis counted approximately 84 million unique TCR beta chains across the 666 repertoires, and around 9.9 million of these chains were shared by at least two donors. Raw reads were error-corrected and collapsed into unique sequences with a nearest-neighbor algorithm that merged closely related sequences to remove PCR and sequencing errors. To assign V, D and J gene segments, CDR3 sequences were aligned to IMGT reference sequences. For a sequence to be retained, a match of at least six nucleotides was required to both a V gene segment and a J gene segment. Rearrangements were called productive when the CDR3 lacked stop codons and stayed in frame with V and J; all others were non-productive. Following IMGT convention, CDR3 was defined as the stretch from the second conserved V-encoded cysteine to the conserved J-encoded phenylalanine. Sequences without an unambiguous match to a single V gene segment were excluded from the earlier analysis of a few hundred of the donors. In an earlier analysis of approximately 590 of the donors, V segments were called functional above 56.7% productive rearrangements and were called segregating when the between-donor standard deviation exceeded 5%. To diagnose cytomegalovirus status from the catalog of TCR beta chain sequences, a statistical classification framework was built. A later analysis assigned V and J genes by comparing TCR nucleotide sequences with IMGT/GENE-DB human TR gene sequences. The TCRdist pipeline was used in a later analysis to assign CDR3 sequences and most-parsimonious VDJ recombination scenarios. In a later analysis, every TCR beta chain was defined by the combination of its CDR3 amino acid sequence and its V-gene family, and reads without a unique V-gene family were dropped. As a way to deal with suspected cross-contamination and a sequencing artifact, a later analysis dropped roughly 620 nucleotide sequences that were highly shared and had low generation probability. In a later analysis, a clonal expansion index for each public chain was calculated from normalized within-repertoire ranks of inferred template counts. A later analysis computed generation probabilities with a VDJ recombination model fitted to out-of-frame rearrangements, and checked the results against IGoR. Hypergeometric tests were used in a later analysis to score TCR-TCR, TCR-HLA and TCR-CMV co-occurrence, with a repertoire-size bias correction applied to the TCR pairs. A later analysis estimated false discovery rates by permuting HLA or CMV assignments 20 times. In a later analysis, co-occurring TCRs were grouped with DBSCAN, and TCRdist sequence similarity was added when clustering was performed within HLA-allele-positive subsets. Repertoires with fewer than 30,000 or more than 120,000 public chains, plus five repertoires with anomalous nucleotide sharing, were excluded from co-occurrence clustering. Imported from immuneACCESS, the table was reduced by TCRdb to in-frame sequences with V and J called. These copies leave out some clones; in studies compared against another copy, an unresolved V gene accounts for under half, and the cause of the remainder is not known. V and J calls plus clone size are reproduced from that table; the DNA served to infer D and trimming. This sample has fewer than 200,000 clones in its table, and approximately 80% of those were observed once. The top ten hold 9.5% to 10% of the sample.

The paper's findings and limits, for the study overall: The classifier was reported to diagnose cytomegalovirus status with high specificity and sensitivity in both the original and validation cohorts. Linkage disequilibrium might explain the correlated functional status among segregating V segments, but an unknown experimental factor could not be ruled out. The cohort was sequenced for TCR beta chains only, and without alpha or paired-chain data the features that could be detected were limited. In vitro tests confirmed that a few of the cytomegalovirus-associated TCR beta chains recognize cytomegalovirus antigens. Some IMGT-functional V segments, including TRBV6-2 and TRBV6-3, could not be distinguished by the 87-base-pair reads and were therefore excluded. An association between a missense DCLRE1C variant and V-gene and J-gene trimming of TCR beta chains was found in a later genetic analysis and replicated in an independent cohort. Several of the top co-occurrence clusters appeared to be linked to parvovirus B19, influenza, CMV and Epstein-Barr virus, according to a later analysis. In a later analysis, most CMV-associated TCR beta chains were found to appear HLA-restricted, with HLA associations seemingly driven largely by CMV exposure. CMV serostatus was the only immune exposure information available for the cohort. The authors suggested that the approach could potentially be generalized to other disease states and immunological phenotypes. Because counts were too low, roughly 16 rarely observed V segments, including chromosome 9 orphons, were left out of the earlier analysis of 587 of the donors. Because HLA typing was unavailable for some donors at each locus, only the typed subset was used in association tests. According to a later analysis, TCR association rates differed among HLA loci, with DRB1 alleles showing the most associated TCRs and HLA-C alleles showing the fewest. Compared with the roughly 670-donor mean, donors in an Asian-associated ancestry cluster had fewer N-insertions in productive TCRs, according to a later genetic analysis. Presence/absence analyses assumed roughly uniform sequencing depth across donors, an assumption that may not hold. In the study, approximately 160 TCR beta chains were listed as associated with cytomegalovirus. The sequencing pipeline was judged likely to have produced a cluster of highly shared sequence variants as a technical artifact. When HLA alleles, especially DR and DQ, strongly co-occurred, TCR associations were difficult to assign to individual alleles. In a later analysis, over 15,000 TCR beta sequences were associated with specific HLA alleles at a false discovery rate of 0.05. In a later analysis, HLA-associated TCR beta chains showed more clonal expansion and lower generation probabilities than non-associated chains that were equally common. Broadly in line with IMGT annotations, most TCR beta V segments showed up in productive rearrangements about 90% or about 30% of the time in an earlier analysis of about 500 of the donors. A further reported finding was that TCR beta sequences accurately predicted the HLA-A and HLA-B alleles for most subjects in the first cohort. Across donors, most TCR sequences were observed very rarely, whereas some public TCRs were present in many individuals.

The cohort comprised several hundred healthy bone marrow donors. At the time of sampling, every cohort member was nominally healthy, though immune exposures that went unrecorded were likely present. The donor tested CMV seropositive, placing the donor among the 289 seropositive members of the cohort. A peripheral blood sample was collected from each donor, and TCR beta sequencing was performed on peripheral blood mononuclear cells. Genomic DNA extraction from the blood cell samples was performed with the Qiagen DNeasy Blood Extraction Kit. This chain joins TRBV6-5 to TRBJ2-7; 9 junctional bases match TRBD2. This TCR derives from a man aged 18 to 30 in good health and CMV-seropositive. The sequenced material came from PBMCs. The nucleotides read TGTGCCAGCAGTTTCATTAGCGGGGGCTCCTACGAGCAGTACTTC. This yields the protein CASSFISGGSYEQYF.